This TCR beta chain was captured by sequencing in a study of cytomegalovirus exposure and HLA in healthy donors (dated by TCRdb to about 2017). Study-wide context: In an earlier analysis of 587 of the donors, 250 to 350 Gb of sequence data and 90 million to 120 million unique TCR beta sequences from 150 million to 200 million T cells were reported. An early release covering 550 to 650 HLA-typed donors comprised approximately 290 gigabases of sequencing data and tens of millions of unique TCR sequences. Of the 300 to 400 genotyped donors, approximately 83% fell in the genetic ancestry cluster associated with self-reported Caucasian donors. The aim of the study was to test whether cataloging public T cell receptors could identify signatures of past pathogen exposure. The T cell repertoires of 700 or so subjects were profiled by immunosequencing and related to cytomegalovirus serostatus. Along with the approximately 650-subject first cohort, a separate validation cohort of over 90 different subjects was used. To predict cytomegalovirus infection status, the study brought together high-throughput TCR immunosequencing, statistical association of individual TCRs with disease status, and machine learning. A later analysis re-analyzed previously published TCR beta repertoires from several hundred donors and added high-resolution HLA genotyping to study TCR occurrence patterns. Rather than using new phenotypic data, the later analysis identified candidate immune exposures from TCR beta sequences and from how often those sequences occurred across donors. In an earlier analysis of 550 to 700 of the donors, high-throughput TCR beta sequencing was used to judge whether each TCR beta V gene segment behaved as functional or pseudogenic. Alongside the repertoire data, information on donor age, sex, ethnicity and CMV serostatus was compiled. A later genetic analysis took genome-wide SNP genotypes for about 65% of the roughly 670 donors and used that subset as a discovery cohort. Every discovery cohort repertoire had been produced on one sequencing platform. Class I and class II HLA loci were covered by the typing at four-digit resolution. The number of donors typed differed by locus, with roughly 620-640 for A, B, C, DRB1 and DQB1, 522 for DQA1, 600 to 610 for DPA1, and 450 to 480 for DPB1. Because of strong linkage in the cohort, four or five DR-DQ haplotypes were treated as single units for association and clustering. Among about 410 genotyped donors of the cohort, an average of approximately 240,000 unique TCR beta nucleotide sequences was sequenced per donor, of which about 19% were non-productive. The full study reports these points: Correlated functional status among segregating V segments might be attributable to linkage disequilibrium, but an unknown experimental factor could not be ruled out. At a false discovery rate of 0.05, a later analysis linked 15,000 to 20,000 TCR beta sequences to specific HLA alleles. Three of the identified cytomegalovirus-associated TCR beta chains were confirmed in vitro to be specific for cytomegalovirus antigens. Sequencing depth was assumed to be roughly uniform across donors in the presence/absence analyses, though that assumption may not hold. Because counts were too low, 15 to 20 rarely observed V segments, including chromosome 9 orphons, were excluded from the earlier analysis of fewer than 650 of the donors. The study gave a list of about 160 TCR beta chains associated with cytomegalovirus. Most TCR sequences were seen in very few donors, while some public TCRs were found in many individuals. A later genetic analysis reported fewer N-insertions in productive TCRs among donors in an Asian-associated ancestry cluster than the 666-donor mean. Some IMGT-functional V segments, including TRBV6-2 and TRBV6-3, could not be distinguished by the 87-base-pair reads and were therefore excluded. It was suggested by the authors that the approach could potentially be generalized to other disease states and immunological phenotypes. A further reported finding was that TCR beta sequences accurately predicted the HLA-A and HLA-B alleles for most subjects in the first cohort. According to a later analysis, most CMV-associated TCR beta chains appeared to be HLA-restricted, and the HLA associations seemed to be driven largely by CMV exposure. An earlier analysis of approximately 590 of the donors showed that most TCR beta V segments appeared in productive rearrangements either about 90% or about 30% of the time, which broadly matched IMGT annotations. When HLA alleles, especially DR and DQ, strongly co-occurred, TCR associations were difficult to assign to individual alleles. In a later analysis, HLA-associated TCR beta chains showed more clonal expansion and lower generation probabilities than non-associated chains that were equally common. A group of highly shared sequence variants was considered likely to be a technical artifact of the sequencing pipeline. In a later genetic analysis, a missense DCLRE1C variant was associated with V-gene and J-gene trimming of TCR beta chains, and the association was replicated in an independent cohort. The classifier was reported to diagnose cytomegalovirus status with high specificity and sensitivity in both the original and validation cohorts. The cohort was sequenced for TCR beta chains only, and without alpha or paired-chain data the features that could be detected were limited. HLA typing was unavailable for some donors at each locus, so association tests used only the typed subset. Several of the top co-occurrence clusters appeared to be linked to parvovirus B19, influenza, CMV and Epstein-Barr virus, according to a later analysis. The only immune exposure information available for the cohort was CMV serostatus. According to a later analysis, TCR association rates differed among HLA loci, with DRB1 alleles showing the most associated TCRs and HLA-C alleles showing the fewest.

Regarding this clone: It has no known antigen specificity. No much larger clone is present one base from it, and per-base qualities are unavailable.

The germline V gene gives CDR1 as SGHTA and CDR2 as FQGNSA. V lost 3 bases and J lost 4 bases, and the count of bases not matched to a germline gene is 3. From its cysteine to its phenylalanine, the CDR3 spans 14 amino acids. Only the CDR3 DNA is retained, 42 bases long and in frame from the first base. Preparation of the library involved the immunoSEQ multiplex PCR assay. A mixture of 60 forward primers for TCR Vbeta segments and 13 reverse primers for TCR Jbeta segments was used in the multiplex PCR. A multiplex PCR assay on genomic DNA amplified the CDR3 region of rearranged TCR beta genes. On the Illumina HiSeq System, the amplified TCR beta libraries were sequenced as 87-base-pair reads. The original methods were these. A later analysis tallied 70 million to 100 million unique TCR beta chains across the roughly 610 repertoires, and about 10 million of those chains were shared by two or more donors. Raw reads were error-corrected and collapsed into unique sequences by a nearest-neighbor algorithm in which closely related sequences were merged to remove PCR and sequencing errors. To assign V, D and J gene segments, CDR3 sequences were aligned to IMGT reference sequences. For a sequence to be retained, at least a six-nucleotide match to both a V gene segment and a J gene segment was required. Rearrangements were called productive when the CDR3 lacked stop codons and stayed in frame with V and J; all others were non-productive. CDR3 was defined according to IMGT convention as the region running from the second conserved V-encoded cysteine to the conserved J-encoded phenylalanine. The earlier analysis of 587 of the donors excluded sequences that lacked an unambiguous match to a single V gene segment. An earlier analysis of a few hundred of the donors called V segments functional above 56.7% productive rearrangements and segregating when the between-donor standard deviation exceeded 5%. A statistical classification framework was developed to diagnose cytomegalovirus status using the catalog of TCR beta chain sequences. A later analysis assigned V and J genes by comparing TCR nucleotide sequences with IMGT/GENE-DB human TR gene sequences. The TCRdist pipeline was used in a later analysis to assign CDR3 sequences and most-parsimonious VDJ recombination scenarios. In a later analysis, every TCR beta chain was defined by the combination of its CDR3 amino acid sequence and its V-gene family, and reads without a unique V-gene family were dropped. In a later analysis, approximately 590 highly shared, low-generation-probability nucleotide sequences were removed to address suspected cross-contamination and a sequencing artifact. For each public chain, a later analysis derived a clonal expansion index from normalized ranks of inferred template counts within each repertoire. A later analysis computed generation probabilities with a VDJ recombination model fitted to out-of-frame rearrangements, and checked the results against IGoR. Hypergeometric tests were used in a later analysis to score TCR-TCR, TCR-HLA and TCR-CMV co-occurrence, with a repertoire-size bias correction applied to the TCR pairs. In a later analysis, false discovery rates were estimated by permuting HLA or CMV assignments 20 times. In a later analysis, co-occurring TCRs were grouped with DBSCAN, and TCRdist sequence similarity was added when clustering was performed within HLA-allele-positive subsets. Co-occurrence clustering excluded repertoires with fewer than 30,000 or more than 120,000 public chains, plus five with anomalous nucleotide sharing. In its TCRdb copy, this immuneACCESS table keeps in-frame sequences only and misses some clones. Where compared with another copy, unresolved V genes explain less than half of these, and the others have no known cause. Clone size and the V and J calls come from that table; the DNA yielded D and trimming. Across this sample there are roughly 240,000 clones, with approximately 81% seen only once. The biggest ten clones account for around 0.23% of the sample.

The cohort comprised several hundred healthy bone marrow donors. All cohort members were sampled while nominally healthy, although unrecorded immune exposures were likely present. The donor tested CMV seronegative, placing the donor among the 350 or so seronegative members of the cohort. Every donor gave a peripheral blood sample, and the peripheral blood mononuclear cells from that sample were used for TCR beta sequencing. The Qiagen DNeasy Blood Extraction Kit was used to extract genomic DNA from the blood cell samples. This sequence uses TRBV7-2 and TRBJ1-5; TRBD1 agrees with 7 junctional bases. The receptor's source is a girl aged 2-9 years in good health and CMV-seronegative. Input material: PBMCs. The CDR3 in this case is CASSFRTGNQPQHF. The DNA is TGTGCCAGCAGCTTTCGGACAGGTAATCAGCCCCAGCATTTT.